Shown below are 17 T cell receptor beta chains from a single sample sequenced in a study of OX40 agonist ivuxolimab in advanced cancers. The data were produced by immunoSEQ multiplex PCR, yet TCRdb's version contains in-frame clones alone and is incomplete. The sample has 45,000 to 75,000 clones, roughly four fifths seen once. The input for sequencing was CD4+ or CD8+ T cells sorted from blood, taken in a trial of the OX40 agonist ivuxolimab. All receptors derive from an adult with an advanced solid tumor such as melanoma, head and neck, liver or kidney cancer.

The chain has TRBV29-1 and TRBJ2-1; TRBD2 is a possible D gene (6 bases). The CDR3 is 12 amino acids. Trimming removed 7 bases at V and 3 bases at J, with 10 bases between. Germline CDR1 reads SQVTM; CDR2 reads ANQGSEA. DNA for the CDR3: TGCAGCGCGGGAGCGATCTACAATGAGCAGTTCTTC. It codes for CSAGAIYNEQFF.

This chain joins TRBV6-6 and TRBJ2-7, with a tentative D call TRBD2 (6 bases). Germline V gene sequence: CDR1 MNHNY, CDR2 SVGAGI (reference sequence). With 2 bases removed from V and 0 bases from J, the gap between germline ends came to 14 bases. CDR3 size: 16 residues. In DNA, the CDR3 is TGTGCCAGCAGTTACGGGGACTTGACCTCCTCCTACGAGCAGTACTTC. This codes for CASSYGDLTSSYEQYF.

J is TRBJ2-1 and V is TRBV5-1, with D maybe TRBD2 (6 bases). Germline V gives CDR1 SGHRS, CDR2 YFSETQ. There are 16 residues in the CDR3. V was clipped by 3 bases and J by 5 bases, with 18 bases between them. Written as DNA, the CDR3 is TGCGCCAGCAGCTCGTCAGCGGGCCTAGCCGACAATGAGCAGTTCTTC. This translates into CASSSSAGLADNEQFF.

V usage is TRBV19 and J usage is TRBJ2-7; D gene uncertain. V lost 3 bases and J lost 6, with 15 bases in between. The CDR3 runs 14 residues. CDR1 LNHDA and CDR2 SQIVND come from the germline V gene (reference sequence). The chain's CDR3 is CASSISWDSGEQYF. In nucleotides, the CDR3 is TGTGCCAGTAGTATCTCTTGGGATTCGGGCGAGCAGTACTTC.

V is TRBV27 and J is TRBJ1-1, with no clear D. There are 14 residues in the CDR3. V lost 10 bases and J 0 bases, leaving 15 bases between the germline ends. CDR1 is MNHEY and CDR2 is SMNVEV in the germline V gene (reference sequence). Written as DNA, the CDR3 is TGTGCCACAAGAAAGCACACCATGAACACTGAAGCTTTCTTT. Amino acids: CATRKHTMNTEAFF.

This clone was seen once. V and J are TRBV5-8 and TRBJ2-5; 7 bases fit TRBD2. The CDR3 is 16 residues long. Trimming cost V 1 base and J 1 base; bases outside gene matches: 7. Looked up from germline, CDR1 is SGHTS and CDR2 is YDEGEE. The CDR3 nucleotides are TGTGCCAGCAGCTTGATGGTGGGGGGGTCCCAAGAGACCCAGTACTTC. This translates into CASSLMVGGSQETQYF.

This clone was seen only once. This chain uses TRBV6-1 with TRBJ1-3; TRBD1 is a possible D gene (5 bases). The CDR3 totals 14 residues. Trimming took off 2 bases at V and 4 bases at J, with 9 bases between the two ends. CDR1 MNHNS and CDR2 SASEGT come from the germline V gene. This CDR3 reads CASSESGSGNTIYF. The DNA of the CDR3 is TGTGCCAGCAGTGAATCAGGGTCGGGAAACACCATATATTTT.

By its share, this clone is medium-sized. The CDR3 loop reads CASSESGRGDEQFF. The CDR3 coding sequence is TGCGCCAGCAGTGAGTCCGGACGTGGCGATGAGCAGTTCTTC. The chain has TRBV10-1 and TRBJ2-1, with no clear D. Trimming cost V 0 bases and J 8 bases, with 11 bases left between them. There are 14 residues in the CDR3. Germline V gene sequence: CDR1 WNHNN, CDR2 SYGVQD (reference sequence).

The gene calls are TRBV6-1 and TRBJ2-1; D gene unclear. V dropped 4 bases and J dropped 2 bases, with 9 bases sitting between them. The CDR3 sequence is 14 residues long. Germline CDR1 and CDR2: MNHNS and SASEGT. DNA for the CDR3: TGTGCCAGCAGTGTCGCGAAGGCCTACAATGAGCAGTTCTTC. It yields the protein CASSVAKAYNEQFF.

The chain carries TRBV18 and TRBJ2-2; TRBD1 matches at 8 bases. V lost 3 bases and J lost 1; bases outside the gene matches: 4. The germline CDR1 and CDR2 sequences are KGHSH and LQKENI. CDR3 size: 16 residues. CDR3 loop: CASSPLDRVNTGELFF. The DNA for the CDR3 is TGTGCCAGCTCACCCCTGGACAGGGTGAACACCGGGGAGCTGTTTTTT.

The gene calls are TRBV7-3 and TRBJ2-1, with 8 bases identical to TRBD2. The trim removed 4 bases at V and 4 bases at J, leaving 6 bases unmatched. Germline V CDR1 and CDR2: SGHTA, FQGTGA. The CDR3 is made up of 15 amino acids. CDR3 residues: CASSSRTSGYNEQFF. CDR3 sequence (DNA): TGTGCCAGCAGCTCCCGAACTAGCGGATACAATGAGCAGTTCTTC.

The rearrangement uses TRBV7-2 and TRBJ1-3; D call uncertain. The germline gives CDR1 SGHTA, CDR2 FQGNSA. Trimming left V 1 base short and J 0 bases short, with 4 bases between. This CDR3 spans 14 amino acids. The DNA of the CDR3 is TGTGCCAGCAGCTTAGGAGGCTCTGGAAACACCATATATTTT. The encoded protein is CASSLGGSGNTIYF. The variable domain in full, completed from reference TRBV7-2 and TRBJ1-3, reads GAGVSQSPSNKVTEKGKDVELRCDPISGHTALYWYRQSLGQGLEFLIYFQGNSAPDKSGLPSDRFSAERTGGSVSTLTIQRTQQEDSAVYLCASSLGGSGNTIYFGEGSWLTVV.

The CDR3 is CASSGARGRLSSGANVLTF. The CDR3 nucleotides are TGTGCCAGCAGCGGAGCACGGGGGCGGCTAAGCTCTGGGGCCAACGTCCTGACTTTC. The J gene is TRBJ2-6, the V gene TRBV9, with D possibly being TRBD1 or TRBD2 (6 bases each). Germline lookup yields CDR1 SGDLS and CDR2 YYNGEE. V was clipped by 3 bases and J by 0 bases, with 19 bases between them. The CDR3 loop spans 19 amino acids.

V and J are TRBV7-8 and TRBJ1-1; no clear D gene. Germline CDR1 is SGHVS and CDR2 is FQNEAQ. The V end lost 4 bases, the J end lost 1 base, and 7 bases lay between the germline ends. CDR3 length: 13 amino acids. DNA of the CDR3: TGTGCCAGCAGCTCGCTCAGGAACACTGAAGCTTTCTTT. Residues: CASSSLRNTEAFF.

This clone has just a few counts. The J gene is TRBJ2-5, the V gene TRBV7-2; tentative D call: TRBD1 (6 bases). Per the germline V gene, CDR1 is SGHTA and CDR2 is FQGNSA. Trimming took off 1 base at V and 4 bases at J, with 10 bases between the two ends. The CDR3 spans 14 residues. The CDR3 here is CASSLGGHRETQYF. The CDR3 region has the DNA TGTGCCAGCAGCTTAGGGGGGCATCGAGAGACCCAGTACTTC.

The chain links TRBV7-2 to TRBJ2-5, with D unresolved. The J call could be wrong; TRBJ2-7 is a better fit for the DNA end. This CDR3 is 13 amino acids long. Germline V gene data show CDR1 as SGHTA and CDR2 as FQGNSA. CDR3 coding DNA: TGTGCCAGCAGCTTCCCAGGAACCTACGAGCAGTACTTC. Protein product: CASSFPGTYEQYF.

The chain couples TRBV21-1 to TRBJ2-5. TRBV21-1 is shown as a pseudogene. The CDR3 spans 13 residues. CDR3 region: CASSEGNQETQYF. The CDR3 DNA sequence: TGTGCCAGCAGCGAGGGGAACCAAGAGACCCAGTACTTC.